This is a list of T cell receptor beta chains from one sample in a study of blood T cells in healthy people across ages. MiXCR was run by TCRdb on the 5' RACE reads, yielding one entry per CDR3 protein. The sample includes 800,000 to 1,300,000 distinct CDR3 sequences, approximately 26% of them seen just once. The data also belong to a second study, concerning T cells of mothers and their children.

Sequenced input: blood. These receptors came from a girl aged 2-15 years in good health. Both conserved end residues are part of each CDR3. A D gene is named only where the DNA matches it firmly. Not every row has a clone size; where given, it reads once, few, many or a size class.

CDR3nt | CDR3aa | d_gene | j_gene | abundance | v_gene
TGTGCCAGCAGCTTCCCTTTTGTGGGGGGGTATGGCTACACCTTC | CASSFPFVGGYGYTF | NA | TRBJ1-2 | few | TRBV7-9
TGCAGCGTTAGCGGGTTAACAGACATTCAGTACTTC | CSVSGLTDIQYF | NA | TRBJ2-4 | NA | TRBV29-1
TGTGCCAGCAGTCCTATAACACTAGCGGGGGGACATGAGCAGTTCTTC | CASSPITLAGGHEQFF | TRBD2 | TRBJ2-1 | NA | TRBV6-2/TRBV6-3
TGCAGCGTTGAACCGGTTCTCGAATTCTCCTACAATGAGCAGTTCTTC | CSVEPVLEFSYNEQFF | NA | TRBJ2-1 | NA | TRBV29-1
TGTGCCAGCAGCCAAGATAGCGGGGGGGCAGATACGCAGTATTTT | CASSQDSGGADTQYF | TRBD2 | TRBJ2-3 | NA | TRBV4-2
TGTGCCAGCAGTTTAGATAGGGCTAGCGGGAGAGGGCAAGAGACCCAGTACTTC | CASSLDRASGRGQETQYF | TRBD2 | TRBJ2-5 | NA | TRBV12-3/TRBV12-4
TGCGCCAGCAGCTTGGCCGGACAGGGAGAAGCTTTCTTT | CASSLAGQGEAFF | TRBD1 | TRBJ1-1 | NA | TRBV5-1
TGCGCCAGCAGCTTGGGACTAGCGGGAGTCGATCGGGGGTACGAGCAGTACTTC | CASSLGLAGVDRGYEQYF | TRBD2 | TRBJ2-7 | NA | TRBV5-1
TGTGCCACCAGTGAGGGGTTGACAGATACGCAGTATTTT | CATSEGLTDTQYF | NA | TRBJ2-3 | NA | TRBV10-3
TGTGCCAGCAGCTTAGGAGGACTAGCGGGAGCGTCCTACGAGCAGTACTTC | CASSLGGLAGASYEQYF | TRBD2 | TRBJ2-7 | NA | TRBV13
TGTGCCAGCAGTGAAGCGGGAGGGCTCAATGAGCAGTTCTTC | CASSEAGGLNEQFF | TRBD2 | TRBJ2-1 | few | TRBV25-1
TGCAGCGTTGAAGTAATGGCAGGGTCTGCCTACGAGCAGTACTTC | CSVEVMAGSAYEQYF | NA | TRBJ2-7 | NA | TRBV29-1
TGCGCCAGCAGCCAAGATGGGGGGCACGGGGCTTTCTTT | CASSQDGGHGAFF | NA | TRBJ1-1 | many | TRBV4-3
TGTGCCAGCTGGGGGCCCTACAATGAGCAGTTCTTC | CASWGPYNEQFF | NA | TRBJ2-1 | many | TRBV6-2/TRBV6-3
TGTGCCAGCAGCCGACTAGCGGGAGCTGGGAATGAGCAGTTCTTC | CASSRLAGAGNEQFF | TRBD2 | TRBJ2-1 | few | TRBV7-9
TGCGCCAGCAGCTTCAATGCCGGGACAGATTCTGGAAACACCATATATTTT | CASSFNAGTDSGNTIYF | TRBD1 | TRBJ1-3 | NA | TRBV5-1
TGTGCCAGCAGTTGGATGGCAGTGAACAATGAGCAGTTCTTC | CASSWMAVNNEQFF | NA | TRBJ2-1 | NA | TRBV27
TGCAGTGCCGAAGGGACAGGTCCCACAGATACGCAGTATTTT | CSAEGTGPTDTQYF | TRBD1 | TRBJ2-3 | NA | TRBV20-1
TGTGCCAGCAGCAAGACTAGCGGGACCGAGACCCAGTACTTC | CASSKTSGTETQYF | TRBD2 | TRBJ2-5 | few | TRBV3-1
TGTGCCAGCACCATGAGTCTCCAGGGGCAAGAGACCCAGTACTTC | CASTMSLQGQETQYF | NA | TRBJ2-5 | few | TRBV6-6
TGTGCCAGCAACTTCGATTTGACGTCCGCTAAAAACATTCAGTACTTC | CASNFDLTSAKNIQYF | NA | TRBJ2-4 | NA | TRBV6-1
TGCAGTGCCCTGACTAGCGCATGGGATACGCAGTATTTT | CSALTSAWDTQYF | TRBD2 | TRBJ2-3 | few | TRBV20-1
TGTGCCAGCAGCTTAGGGTCGGGGGACACTGAAGCTTTCTTT | CASSLGSGDTEAFF | NA | TRBJ1-1 | many | TRBV13
TGCAGTGCTAGAGATTTAGCGGGAGAAGAGACCCAGTACTTC | CSARDLAGEETQYF | TRBD2 | TRBJ2-5 | NA | TRBV20-1
TGCAGTGGACTCATAAACAATGAGCAGTTCTTC | CSGLINNEQFF | NA | TRBJ2-1 | NA | TRBV20-1
TGCAGCGTTCGCACAGGCGAAAATTCACCCCTCCACTTT | CSVRTGENSPLHF | NA | TRBJ1-6 | NA | TRBV29-1
TGTGCCAGCAGTTTTGGTCAGCCCCAGCATTTT | CASSFGQPQHF | NA | TRBJ1-5 | many | TRBV12-3/TRBV12-4
TGTGCCAGCAGCCTCCAGCCCCCTCAGGGGACCATATATTTT | CASSLQPPQGTIYF | NA | TRBJ1-3 | many | TRBV9
TGTGCCAGCAGCAGGACGCTAGAGACTAGGGCCGAGCAGTACTTC | CASSRTLETRAEQYF | NA | TRBJ2-7 | few | TRBV9
TGTGCCAGAGGTCCAGACACGCAGTATTTT | CARGPDTQYF | NA | TRBJ2-3 | NA | TRBV2
TGCAGTGCTAGAGGACTAAACGTGGGGAATGAGCAGTTCTTC | CSARGLNVGNEQFF | NA | TRBJ2-1 | NA | TRBV20-1
TGTGCCAGCAGTTACCAGGGTCTAGGGTACAATGAGCAGTTCTTC | CASSYQGLGYNEQFF | NA | TRBJ2-1 | once | TRBV6-5
TGTGCCAGCAGCTTCGACAGGGGCGGTCAGCCCCAGCATTTT | CASSFDRGGQPQHF | TRBD1 | TRBJ1-5 | NA | TRBV7-2
TGTGCCAGCAGCGTAACAGGTGGACATGAGCAGTTCTTC | CASSVTGGHEQFF | NA | TRBJ2-1 | NA | TRBV9
TGCAGTGCTACCTTCAGACAGGGGGCGAAGACCCAGTACTTC | CSATFRQGAKTQYF | TRBD1 | TRBJ2-5 | NA | TRBV20-1
TGCAGTACTAGAGATATATCGGAAAGCACAGATACGCAGTATTTT | CSTRDISESTDTQYF | NA | TRBJ2-3 | NA | TRBV20-1
TGTGCCAGCATCGAGACGAGGACAACTTGGTGGGAGCAGTACTTC | CASIETRTTWWEQYF | NA | TRBJ2-7 | few | TRBV6-1
TGTGCCAGCAGTCTCCATGGACAGGTGAACACTGAAGCTTTCTTT | CASSLHGQVNTEAFF | TRBD1 | TRBJ1-1 | NA | TRBV6-5
TGTGCCAGCAGCCGGATGGGGACAGACCCGTTTGAGCAGTTCTTC | CASSRMGTDPFEQFF | TRBD1 | TRBJ2-1 | many | TRBV13
TGTGCCAGCAGCGTGGGGACGGGCGGAAACACCATATATTTT | CASSVGTGGNTIYF | NA | TRBJ1-3 | NA | TRBV11-2
TGTGCCAGCAGCTTAGGCGGGGGGAGCCACGAGCAGTACTTC | CASSLGGGSHEQYF | TRBD2 | TRBJ2-7 | few | TRBV7-2
TGCGCCAGCAGCTTGTCTCCCAGGACCTACAATGAGCAGTTCTTC | CASSLSPRTYNEQFF | NA | TRBJ2-1 | NA | TRBV5-1
TGCAGTGCTAGAGATGGTTCGGGGTTCGGGGGCTACAATGAGCAGTTCTTC | CSARDGSGFGGYNEQFF | NA | TRBJ2-1 | NA | TRBV20-1
TGCAGTGCTAGTCGACAGGGTGGAAACATTCAGTACTTC | CSASRQGGNIQYF | TRBD1 | TRBJ2-4 | few | TRBV20-1
TGCAGCGTGGACGTGGCCTACGAGCAGTACTTC | CSVDVAYEQYF | NA | TRBJ2-7 | few | TRBV29-1
TGCGCCAGCAGCCAAGTTAGTACAGGGAGCTATGGCTACACCTTC | CASSQVSTGSYGYTF | NA | TRBJ1-2 | few | TRBV4-1
TGTGCCAGCCGGGGGGAATTGAACACTGAAGCTTTCTTT | CASRGELNTEAFF | NA | TRBJ1-1 | NA | TRBV2
TGTGCCAGCAGTCTCGCGGGGGAGAACTACGAGCAGTACTTC | CASSLAGENYEQYF | TRBD2 | TRBJ2-7 | few | TRBV7-9